These 5 T cell receptor beta chains originate from one sample sequenced in a study of CD8+ T cells in alopecia areata. Extraction of RNA preceded its reverse transcription into cDNA, which served as the sequencing template. Here immunoSEQ multiplex PCR was the method, and the copy in TCRdb shows in-frame clones only, minus some. The sample has more than 150,000 clones, 50% to 60% seen once. Here the sequenced sample was CD4+ T cells sorted from blood, taken at week 0. These receptors were collected from a human donor with alopecia areata.

The chain recombines TRBV4-1 with TRBJ1-2; D is possibly TRBD1 (5 bases). Deletions cut 0 bases from V and 8 bases from J, with 13 bases between. The CDR3 runs to 14 residues. Germline V gene lookup returns CDR1 MGHRA and CDR2 YSYEKL. The CDR3 loop reads CASSQDWVGVGYTF. The CDR3 DNA sequence: TGCGCCAGCAGCCAAGATTGGGTAGGGGTCGGCTACACCTTC.

The chain carries TRBV28 and TRBJ2-7; 9 bases are a match to TRBD1. Trimming removed 6 bases from V and 11 bases from J; junction bases left unmatched: 17. In germline, CDR1 is MDHEN, CDR2 SYDVKM. The CDR3 length is 15 residues. The CDR3 protein is CASSRPGTGTFGEYF. The CDR3 coding sequence is TGTGCCAGCAGCCGCCCCGGGACAGGGACTTTTGGGGAGTACTTC.

J is TRBJ1-2 and V is TRBV15; TRBD1 matches 8 bases. CDR3 length equals 14 residues. Per germline, CDR1 LNHNV and CDR2 YYDKDF (reference sequence). Trimming removed 0 bases from V and 4 bases from J; junction bases left unmatched: 1. The CDR3 bases are TGTGCCACCAGCAGAGACGGACAGGGCTATGGCTACACCTTC. Translating it yields CATSRDGQGYGYTF.

V and J are TRBV29-1 and TRBJ1-1, with a possible D match to TRBD1 (6 bases). CDR1 is SQVTM, CDR2 ANQGSEA, per germline. V lost 7 bases and J 4 bases, leaving 10 bases between the germline ends. The CDR3 totals 11 residues. As DNA, the CDR3 is TGCAGCGGGAACAGGGTCACTGAAGCTTTCTTT. Protein product: CSGNRVTEAFF.

V usage is TRBV4-1 and J usage is TRBJ1-1; TRBD1 might be the D (6 bases). V was clipped by 4 bases and J by 4 bases, with 13 bases between them. Germline V gene lookup returns CDR1 MGHRA and CDR2 YSYEKL. CDR3 length: 14 residues. The CDR3 protein is CASSLGGRGTEAFF. The CDR3 nucleotides are TGCGCCAGCAGCCTCGGAGGCAGGGGCACTGAAGCTTTCTTT.